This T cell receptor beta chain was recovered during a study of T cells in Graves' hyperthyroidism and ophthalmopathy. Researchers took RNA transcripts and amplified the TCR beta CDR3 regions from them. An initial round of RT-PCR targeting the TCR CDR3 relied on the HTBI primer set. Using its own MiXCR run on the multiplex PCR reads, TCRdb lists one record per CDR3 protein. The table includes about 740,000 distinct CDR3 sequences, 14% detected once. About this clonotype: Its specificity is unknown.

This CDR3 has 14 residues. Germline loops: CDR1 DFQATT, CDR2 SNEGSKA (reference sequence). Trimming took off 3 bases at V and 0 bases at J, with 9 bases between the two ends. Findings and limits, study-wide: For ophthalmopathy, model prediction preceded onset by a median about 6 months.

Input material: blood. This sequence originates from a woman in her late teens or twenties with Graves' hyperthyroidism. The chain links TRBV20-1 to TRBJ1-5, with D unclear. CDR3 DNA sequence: TGCAGTGCTAGCAACCTAGATAGCAATCAGCCCCAGCATTTT. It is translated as CSASNLDSNQPQHF.